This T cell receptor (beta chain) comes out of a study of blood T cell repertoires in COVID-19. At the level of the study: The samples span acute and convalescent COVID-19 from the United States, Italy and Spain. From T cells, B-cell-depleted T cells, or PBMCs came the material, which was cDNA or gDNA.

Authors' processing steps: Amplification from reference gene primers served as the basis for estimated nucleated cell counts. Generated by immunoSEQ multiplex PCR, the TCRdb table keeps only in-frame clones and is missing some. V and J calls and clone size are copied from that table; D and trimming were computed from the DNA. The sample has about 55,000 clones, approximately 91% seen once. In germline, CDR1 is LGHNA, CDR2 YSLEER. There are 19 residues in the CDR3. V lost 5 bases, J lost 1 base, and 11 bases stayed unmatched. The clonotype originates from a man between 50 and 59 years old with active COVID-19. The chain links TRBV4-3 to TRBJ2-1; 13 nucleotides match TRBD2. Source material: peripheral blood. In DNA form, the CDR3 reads TGCGCCAGCAGCTTAAAACTAGCGGGGGGGCCTGGTTCCTACAATGAGCAGTTCTTC. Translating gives CASSLKLAGGPGSYNEQFF.